Below, 20 T cell receptor beta chains from the same sample are listed, as sequenced in a study of neurological immune-mediated disorders. TCRdb redid the calling of the 5' RACE reads with MiXCR, one entry per CDR3 protein. Of roughly 67,000 distinct CDR3 sequences in the sample, about 4% are singletons; the top ten hold just over 2.5%. Material: PBMCs. The receptor set was obtained from a man aged 50 or older with multiple sclerosis.

In its sample, this clonotype was seen many times. The DNA for the CDR3 is TGCGCCAGCAGCCTCGGTGCAGGGGGATCAAACATTCAGTACTTC. The encoded protein is CASSLGAGGSNIQYF. This chain connects TRBV5-1 to TRBJ2-4; 7 positions match TRBD1. Trimming at V came to 4 bases and at J to 6 bases, leaving 10 bases not matched to a gene. Germline values: CDR1 SGHRS, CDR2 YFSETQ. CDR3 length: 15 residues.

This clonotype was recorded at least ten times. The chain links TRBV20-1 to TRBJ1-5, with TRBD1 matching 10 bases. The ends lost 0 bases at V and 3 bases at J; junction bases unmatched: 5. CDR1 and CDR2 (germline): DFQATT, SNEGSKA (reference sequence). The CDR3 is 16 residues long. DNA of the CDR3: TGCAGTGCTAGAGACCCGACAGGGGGCCCCAATCAGCCCCAGCATTTT. Translation gives CSARDPTGGPNQPQHF.

This clonotype came up many times. CDR3 loop: CASSLTGGPNSPLHF. CDR3 sequence (DNA): TGTGCCAGCAGCTTAACAGGGGGACCTAATTCACCCCTCCACTTT. V is TRBV7-9 and J is TRBJ1-6, with 8 bases matching TRBD1. The V segment lost 2 bases and the J segment 6 bases; nucleotides outside the gene matches: 3. Germline V gene data show CDR1 as SEHNR and CDR2 as FQNEAQ (reference sequence). The CDR3 is 15 amino acids.

This clonotype has at least ten counts. The CDR3 here is CASSAPGGETQYF. The CDR3 nucleotides read TGCGCCAGCAGCGCACCTGGGGGAGAGACCCAGTACTTC. The chain is built from TRBV5-1 and TRBJ2-5; tentatively, D is TRBD1 or TRBD2 (5 bases each). Looked up from germline, CDR1 is SGHRS and CDR2 is YFSETQ. V was trimmed by 4 bases and J by 4 bases, leaving 11 bases between them. This CDR3 comprises 13 residues.

The chain carries TRBV18 and TRBJ1-1, with TRBD1 as a possible D gene (5 bases). The V and J ends lost 2 bases and 7 bases respectively, with 8 bases between them. CDR3 size: 12 residues. In germline, CDR1 is KGHSH, CDR2 LQKENI. The CDR3 nucleotides read TGTGCCAGCTCACCATCCGGGGGTGAAGCTTTCTTT. Translated, it gives CASSPSGGEAFF.

This clonotype was seen repeatedly, ten times or more. V gene TRBV6-5 combines with J gene TRBJ2-6; maybe TRBD1 (5 bases). Germline lookup yields CDR1 MNHEY and CDR2 SVGAGI. The CDR3 runs to 15 residues. V lost 5 bases, J lost 2 bases, and 10 bases lay in between. Here the CDR3 DNA reads TGTGCCAGCAGTGACCCAGGGACTGGGGCCAACGTCCTGACTTTC. It codes for CASSDPGTGANVLTF.

The genes are TRBV20-1 and TRBJ1-1, with D possibly matching TRBD1 (6 bases). CDR1 DFQATT and CDR2 SNEGSKA come from the germline V gene (reference sequence). CDR3 length: 15 residues. Trimming took off 3 bases at V and 0 bases at J, with 14 bases between the two ends. The CDR3 sequence is CSARPIQGMNTEAFF. Here the CDR3 DNA reads TGCAGTGCTAGGCCAATACAGGGTATGAACACTGAAGCTTTCTTT.

This clonotype was counted at least ten times. This chain connects TRBV7-9 to TRBJ1-4, with 8 positions matching TRBD1. The J segment lost 6 bases and the V segment lost 5 bases, leaving 8 bases of the junction unmatched. CDR3 length: 15 amino acids. Germline lookup yields CDR1 SEHNR and CDR2 FQNEAQ (reference sequence). Here the CDR3 reads CASSRGQGFDEKLFF. DNA of the CDR3: TGTGCCAGCAGCCGAGGACAGGGATTTGATGAAAAACTGTTTTTT.

This clonotype was seen many times. The CDR3 here is CASSPPGQPWTQYF. CDR3 coding DNA: TGTGCCAGCAGCCCCCCCGGACAACCATGGACCCAGTACTTC. The chain joins TRBV7-9 to TRBJ2-5; D perhaps matches TRBD1 (5 bases). The germline V and J ends were trimmed by 5 bases and 7 bases, with 17 bases remaining between them. The CDR3 totals 14 residues. Germline assignment: CDR1 SEHNR and CDR2 FQNEAQ (reference sequence).

The chain couples TRBV24-1 to TRBJ2-1; no clear D gene. CDR1 KGHDR and CDR2 SFDVKD come from the germline V gene. Trimming took off 3 bases at V and 0 bases at J, with 5 bases between the two ends. This CDR3 comprises 14 residues. The CDR3 sequence is CATSDASSYNEQFF. The CDR3, as DNA: TGTGCCACCAGTGATGCGAGCTCCTACAATGAGCAGTTCTTC.

In this sample, this clonotype turned up many times. V gene TRBV9 combines with J gene TRBJ2-2, with unresolved D. Trimming shortened V by 2 bases and J by 2 bases, and 1 base separated the two germline ends. Looked up from germline, CDR1 is SGDLS and CDR2 is YYNGEE. The CDR3 length is 12 residues. The DNA for the CDR3 is TGTGCCAGCAGCGTCAACACCGGGGAGCTGTTTTTT. Translated: CASSVNTGELFF. The full variable domain, in which reference TRBV9 and TRBJ2-2 provide the parts outside the CDR3, is DSGVTQTPKHLITATGQRVTLRCSPRSGDLSVYWYQQSLDQGLQFLIQYYNGEERAKGNILERFSAQQFPDLHSELNLSSLELGDSALYFCASSVNTGELFFGEGSRLTVL.

Many counts were recorded for this clonotype. The chain is built from TRBV5-1 and TRBJ1-1; 9 nucleotides match TRBD1. CDR1 and CDR2 from the germline V gene are SGHRS and YFSETQ. The junction had 7 bases not matched to a gene; V was cut back by 2 bases and J by 2 bases. The CDR3 totals 16 residues. The CDR3 sequence is CASSLTGGAPNTEAFF. CDR3 nucleotides: TGCGCCAGCAGCTTAACAGGGGGCGCCCCTAACACTGAAGCTTTCTTT.

This clonotype was seen many times. The chain employs TRBV5-5 and TRBJ2-3, with 12 bases that match TRBD2. Germline CDR1 and CDR2: SGHKS and YYEKEE (reference sequence). The J segment lost 4 bases and the V segment lost 4 bases, leaving 10 bases of the junction unmatched. This CDR3 is 17 amino acids long. The CDR3 loop is CASSLRTSGAVSDTQYF. The CDR3 DNA reads as TGTGCCAGCAGCCTCCGGACTAGCGGGGCCGTATCAGATACGCAGTATTTT.

This clonotype occurred many times. The chain employs TRBV7-2 and TRBJ1-5; D not certain. V was pared by 1 base and J by 7 bases, with 5 bases between. CDR1 and CDR2 from the germline V gene are SGHTA and FQGNSA. The CDR3 spans 12 residues. The CDR3 spells CASSLVGQPQHF. DNA of the CDR3: TGTGCCAGCAGCTTAGTCGGCCAGCCCCAGCATTTT.

This clonotype was counted only a few times. CDR3 sequence reads: CSARDRVGNQPQHF. In DNA, the CDR3 is TGCAGTGCTAGAGACAGGGTTGGCAATCAGCCCCAGCATTTT. The chain is built from TRBV20-1 and TRBJ1-5; possible D gene TRBD1, 5 bases. The CDR3 has 14 residues. V lost 0 bases to trimming and J lost 2 bases, with 8 bases between them. CDR1 DFQATT and CDR2 SNEGSKA come from the germline V gene (reference sequence).

This clonotype occurred many times. J is TRBJ2-5 and V is TRBV20-1, with 9 bases identical to TRBD2. The germline V gene encodes CDR1 DFQATT and CDR2 SNEGSKA (reference sequence). V shed 3 bases, J shed 1 base, and the junction held 9 bases outside the gene matches. The CDR3 has 16 residues. The CDR3 DNA is TGCAGTGCTAGGGGGGGCCTAGCGGGAATCCAAGAGACCCAGTACTTC. Translated: CSARGGLAGIQETQYF.

This clonotype was seen ten or more times. The rearrangement links TRBV5-1 to TRBJ2-1; D may correspond to TRBD1 or TRBD2 (5 bases each). From germline, CDR1 is SGHRS and CDR2 YFSETQ. The CDR3 is 13 amino acids. With 4 bases removed from V and 2 bases from J, the gap between germline ends came to 7 bases. CDR3 loop: CASSRDAYNEQFF. The CDR3 bases are TGCGCCAGCAGCCGGGACGCCTACAATGAGCAGTTCTTC.

There are many counts of this clonotype. The chain is built from TRBV5-1 and TRBJ1-6, with 9 bases that match TRBD1. Trimming cost V 0 bases and J 9 bases; bases outside gene matches: 4. The length of the CDR3 is 15 residues. Per germline, CDR1 SGHRS and CDR2 YFSETQ. The CDR3: CASSLVGQGGSPLHF. The CDR3 DNA reads TGCGCCAGCAGCTTGGTGGGACAGGGTGGTTCACCCCTCCACTTT.

This clonotype was seen many times. The chain recombines TRBV11-2 with TRBJ2-1; D ambiguous. Between the trimmed V and J ends, which lost 3 bases and 5 bases, there was a span of 8 bases. CDR1 is SGHAT, CDR2 FQNNGV, per germline. This CDR3 is built from 13 residues. The CDR3 bases are TGTGCCAGCAGCTTTAATAGGGACAATGAGCAGTTCTTC. Amino acids: CASSFNRDNEQFF.

In this sample, this clonotype turned up a few times. The genes are TRBV5-1 and TRBJ2-1, with 8 positions matching TRBD2. The length of the CDR3 is 17 residues. V shed 9 bases, J shed 5 bases, and the junction held 19 bases outside the gene matches. Germline assignment: CDR1 SGHRS and CDR2 YFSETQ. As DNA, the CDR3 is TGCGCCACGTCTGTTTTAGTCGGGCGGGGGGTTAACAATGAGCAGTTCTTC. Protein sequence: CATSVLVGRGVNNEQFF. The full variable domain, rest sourced from reference TRBV5-1 and TRBJ2-1, is KAGVTQTPRYLIKTRGQQVTLSCSPISGHRSVSWYQQTPGQGLQFLFEYFSETQRNKGNFPGRFSGRQFSNSRSEMNVSTLELGDSALYLCATSVLVGRGVNNEQFFGPGTRLTVL.